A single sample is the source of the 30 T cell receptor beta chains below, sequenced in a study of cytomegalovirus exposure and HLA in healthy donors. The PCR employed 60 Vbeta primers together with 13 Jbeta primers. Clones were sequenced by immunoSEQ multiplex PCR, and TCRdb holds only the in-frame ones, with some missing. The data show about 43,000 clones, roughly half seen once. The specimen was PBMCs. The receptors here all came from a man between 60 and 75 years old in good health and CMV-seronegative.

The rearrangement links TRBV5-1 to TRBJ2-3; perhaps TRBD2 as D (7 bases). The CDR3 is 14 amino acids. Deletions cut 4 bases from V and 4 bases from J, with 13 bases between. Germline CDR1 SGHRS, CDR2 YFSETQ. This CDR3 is CASSPRGAADTQYF. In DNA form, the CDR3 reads TGCGCCAGCAGCCCTCGGGGGGCCGCAGATACGCAGTATTTT.

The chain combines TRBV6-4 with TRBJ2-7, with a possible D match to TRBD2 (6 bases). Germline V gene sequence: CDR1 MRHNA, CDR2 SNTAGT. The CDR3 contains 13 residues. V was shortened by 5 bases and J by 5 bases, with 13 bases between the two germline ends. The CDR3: CASSPGGRNEQYF. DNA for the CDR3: TGTGCCAGCAGTCCCGGGGGAAGGAACGAGCAGTACTTC.

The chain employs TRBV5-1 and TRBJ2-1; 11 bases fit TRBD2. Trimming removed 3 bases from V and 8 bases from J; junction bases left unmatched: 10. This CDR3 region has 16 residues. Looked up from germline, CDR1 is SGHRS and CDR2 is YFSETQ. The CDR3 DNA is TGCGCCAGCAGCTCCGCCACTAGCGGGGGAGGCTATGAGCAGTTCTTC. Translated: CASSSATSGGGYEQFF. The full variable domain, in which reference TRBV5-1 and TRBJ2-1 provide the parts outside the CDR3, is KAGVTQTPRYLIKTRGQQVTLSCSPISGHRSVSWYQQTPGQGLQFLFEYFSETQRNKGNFPGRFSGRQFSNSRSEMNVSTLELGDSALYLCASSSATSGGGYEQFFGPGTRLTVL.

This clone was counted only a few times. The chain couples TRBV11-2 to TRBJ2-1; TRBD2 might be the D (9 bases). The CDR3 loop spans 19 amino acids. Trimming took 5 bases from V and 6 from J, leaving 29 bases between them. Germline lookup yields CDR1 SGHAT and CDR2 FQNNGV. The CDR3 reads CASSTGGRGSREGLNEQFF. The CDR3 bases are TGTGCCAGCAGCACAGGGGGGCGCGGATCGCGGGAGGGCCTCAATGAGCAGTTCTTC.

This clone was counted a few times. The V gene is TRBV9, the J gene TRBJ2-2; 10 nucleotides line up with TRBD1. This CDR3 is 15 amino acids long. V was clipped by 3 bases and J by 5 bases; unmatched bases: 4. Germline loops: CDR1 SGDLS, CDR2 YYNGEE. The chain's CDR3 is CASSAGGQGTGELFF. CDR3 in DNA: TGTGCCAGCAGCGCGGGGGGACAGGGGACCGGGGAGCTGTTTTTT.

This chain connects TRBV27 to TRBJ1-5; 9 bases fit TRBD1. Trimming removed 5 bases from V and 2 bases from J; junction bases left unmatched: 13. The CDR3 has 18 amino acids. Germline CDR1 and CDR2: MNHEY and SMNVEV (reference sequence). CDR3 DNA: TGTGCCAGCAGTCTACTGGGACAGGGATGGAGGGGCAATCAGCCCCAGCATTTT. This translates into CASSLLGQGWRGNQPQHF.

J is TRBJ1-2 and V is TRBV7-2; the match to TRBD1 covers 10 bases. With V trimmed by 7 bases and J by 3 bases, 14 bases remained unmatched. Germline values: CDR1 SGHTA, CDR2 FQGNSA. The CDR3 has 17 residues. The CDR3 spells CASTPRGTGAGYYGYTF. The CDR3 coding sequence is TGTGCCAGCACTCCAAGGGGGACAGGGGCCGGCTACTATGGCTACACCTTC.

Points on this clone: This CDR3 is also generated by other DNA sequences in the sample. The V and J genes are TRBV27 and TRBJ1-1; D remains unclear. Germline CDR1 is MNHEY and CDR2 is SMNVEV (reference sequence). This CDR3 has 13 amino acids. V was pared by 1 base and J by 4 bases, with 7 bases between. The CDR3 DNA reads TGTGCCAGCAGTTTATACCGGGGCACTGAAGCTTTCTTT. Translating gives CASSLYRGTEAFF.

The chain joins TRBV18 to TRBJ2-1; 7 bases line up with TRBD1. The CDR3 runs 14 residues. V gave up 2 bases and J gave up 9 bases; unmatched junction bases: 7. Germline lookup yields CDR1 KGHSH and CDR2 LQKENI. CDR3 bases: TGTGCCAGCTCACCAAGTAAGACAGGGCCTGAGCAGTTCTTC. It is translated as CASSPSKTGPEQFF.

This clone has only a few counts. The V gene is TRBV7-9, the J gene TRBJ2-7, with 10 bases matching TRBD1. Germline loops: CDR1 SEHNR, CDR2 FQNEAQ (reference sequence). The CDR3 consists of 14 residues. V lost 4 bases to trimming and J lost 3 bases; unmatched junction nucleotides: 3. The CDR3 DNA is TGTGCCAGCAGCTCGACAGGGGGCGACTACGAGCAGTACTTC. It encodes CASSSTGGDYEQYF.

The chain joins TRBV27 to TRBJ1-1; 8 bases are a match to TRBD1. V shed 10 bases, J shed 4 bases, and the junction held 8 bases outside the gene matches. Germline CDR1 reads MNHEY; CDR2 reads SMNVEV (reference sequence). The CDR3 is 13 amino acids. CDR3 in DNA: TGTGCCACGCACGGTCAGGGGGCCACTGAAGCTTTCTTT. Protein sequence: CATHGQGATEAFF.

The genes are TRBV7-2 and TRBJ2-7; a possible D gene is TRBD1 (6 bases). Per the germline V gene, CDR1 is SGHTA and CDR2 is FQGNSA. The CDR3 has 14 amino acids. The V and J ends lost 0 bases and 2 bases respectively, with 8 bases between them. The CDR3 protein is CASSLANRAYEQYF. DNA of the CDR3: TGTGCCAGCAGCTTAGCGAACAGGGCCTACGAGCAGTACTTC.

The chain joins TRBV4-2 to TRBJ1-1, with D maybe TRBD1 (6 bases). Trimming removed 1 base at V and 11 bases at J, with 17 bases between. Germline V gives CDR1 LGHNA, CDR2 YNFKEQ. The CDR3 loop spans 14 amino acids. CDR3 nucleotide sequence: TGTGCCAGCAGCCAAGTCGTGGGACAAGCGAAGGCTTTCTTT. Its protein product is CASSQVVGQAKAFF.

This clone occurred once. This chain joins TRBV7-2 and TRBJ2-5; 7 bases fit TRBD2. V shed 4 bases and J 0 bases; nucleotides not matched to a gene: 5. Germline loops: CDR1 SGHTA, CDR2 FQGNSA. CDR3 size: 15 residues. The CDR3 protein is CASSSTSANQETQYF. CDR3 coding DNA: TGTGCCAGCAGCTCCACTAGCGCGAACCAAGAGACCCAGTACTTC.

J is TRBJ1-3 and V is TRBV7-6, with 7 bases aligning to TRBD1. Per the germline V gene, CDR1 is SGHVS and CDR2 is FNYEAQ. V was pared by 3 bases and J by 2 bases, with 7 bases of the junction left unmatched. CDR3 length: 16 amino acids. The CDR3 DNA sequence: TGTGCCAGCAGCTTTTTCCAGGGGGGCACTGGAAACACCATATATTTT. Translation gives CASSFFQGGTGNTIYF.

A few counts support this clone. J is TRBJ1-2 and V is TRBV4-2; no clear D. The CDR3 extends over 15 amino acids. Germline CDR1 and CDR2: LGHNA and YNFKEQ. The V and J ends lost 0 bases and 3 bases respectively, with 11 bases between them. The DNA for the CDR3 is TGTGCCAGCAGCCAAGATCGGGGAGGAGACTATGGCTACACCTTC. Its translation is CASSQDRGGDYGYTF.

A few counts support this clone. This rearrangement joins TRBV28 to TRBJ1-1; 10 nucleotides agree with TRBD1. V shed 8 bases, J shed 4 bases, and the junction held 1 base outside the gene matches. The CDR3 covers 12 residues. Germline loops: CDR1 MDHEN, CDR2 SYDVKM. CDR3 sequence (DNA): TGTGCCAGCTGGACAGGGGGCACTGAAGCTTTCTTT. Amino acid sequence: CASWTGGTEAFF.

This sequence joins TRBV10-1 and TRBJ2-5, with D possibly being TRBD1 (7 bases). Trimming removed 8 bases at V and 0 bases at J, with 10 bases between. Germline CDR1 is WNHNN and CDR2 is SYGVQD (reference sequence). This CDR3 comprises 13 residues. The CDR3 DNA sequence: TGCGCCAGCGGGGGGACAGACCAAGAGACCCAGTACTTC. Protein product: CASGGTDQETQYF.

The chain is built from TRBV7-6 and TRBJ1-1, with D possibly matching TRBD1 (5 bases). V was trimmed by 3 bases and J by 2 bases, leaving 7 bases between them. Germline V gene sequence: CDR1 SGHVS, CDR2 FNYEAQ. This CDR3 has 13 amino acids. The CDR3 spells CASSFRANTEAFF. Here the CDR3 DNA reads TGTGCCAGCAGCTTCAGGGCTAACACTGAAGCTTTCTTT.

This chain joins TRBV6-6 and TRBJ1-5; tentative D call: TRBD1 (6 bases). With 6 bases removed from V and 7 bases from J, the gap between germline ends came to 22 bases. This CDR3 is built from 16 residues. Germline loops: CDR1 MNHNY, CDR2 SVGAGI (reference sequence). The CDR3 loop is CASSQQGLGPGQPQHF. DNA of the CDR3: TGTGCCAGCAGCCAACAGGGATTGGGCCCCGGGCAGCCCCAGCATTTT.

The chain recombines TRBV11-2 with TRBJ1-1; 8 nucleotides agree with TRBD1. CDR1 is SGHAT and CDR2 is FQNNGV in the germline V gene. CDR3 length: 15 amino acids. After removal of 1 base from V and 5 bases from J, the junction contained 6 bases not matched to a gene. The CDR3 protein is CASSLVTGVGTEAFF. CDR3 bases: TGTGCCAGCAGCTTAGTGACAGGGGTAGGGACTGAAGCTTTCTTT.

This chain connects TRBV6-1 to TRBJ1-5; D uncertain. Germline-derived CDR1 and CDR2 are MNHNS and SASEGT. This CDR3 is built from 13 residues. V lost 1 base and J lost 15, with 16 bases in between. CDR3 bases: TGTGCCAGCAGTGAAGGGTCGGGGAGATTTCGGCATTTT. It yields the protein CASSEGSGRFRHF.

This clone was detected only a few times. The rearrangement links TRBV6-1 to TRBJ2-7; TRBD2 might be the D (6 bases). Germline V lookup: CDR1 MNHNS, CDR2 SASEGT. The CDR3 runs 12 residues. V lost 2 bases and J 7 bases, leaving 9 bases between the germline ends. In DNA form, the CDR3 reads TGTGCCAGCAGTGAACGGGGGAGGGAGCAGTACTTC. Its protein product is CASSERGREQYF.

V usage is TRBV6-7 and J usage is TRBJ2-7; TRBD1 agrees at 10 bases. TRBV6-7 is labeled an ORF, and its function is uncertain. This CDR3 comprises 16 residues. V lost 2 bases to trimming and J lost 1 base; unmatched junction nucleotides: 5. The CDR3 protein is CASSYPGQGLSYEQYF. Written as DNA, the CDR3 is TGTGCCAGCAGTTACCCGGGACAGGGGCTATCCTACGAGCAGTACTTC.

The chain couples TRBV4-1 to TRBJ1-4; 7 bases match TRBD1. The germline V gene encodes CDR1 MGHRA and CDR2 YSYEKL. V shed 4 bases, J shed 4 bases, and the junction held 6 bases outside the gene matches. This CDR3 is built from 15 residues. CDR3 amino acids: CASSRRGQINEKLFF. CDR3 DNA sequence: TGCGCCAGCAGCCGGCGGGGACAGATTAATGAAAAACTGTTTTTT.

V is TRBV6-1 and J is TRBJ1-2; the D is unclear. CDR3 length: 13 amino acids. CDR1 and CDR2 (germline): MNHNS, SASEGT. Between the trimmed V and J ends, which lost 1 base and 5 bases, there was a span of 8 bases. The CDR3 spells CASSEVTYYGYTF. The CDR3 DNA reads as TGTGCCAGCAGTGAAGTAACTTATTATGGCTACACCTTC.

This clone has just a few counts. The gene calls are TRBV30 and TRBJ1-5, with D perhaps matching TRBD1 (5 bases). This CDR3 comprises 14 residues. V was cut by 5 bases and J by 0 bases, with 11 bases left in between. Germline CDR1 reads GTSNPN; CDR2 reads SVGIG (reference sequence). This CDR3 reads CAWGGANSNQPQHF. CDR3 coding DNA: TGTGCCTGGGGAGGGGCCAATAGCAATCAGCCCCAGCATTTT.

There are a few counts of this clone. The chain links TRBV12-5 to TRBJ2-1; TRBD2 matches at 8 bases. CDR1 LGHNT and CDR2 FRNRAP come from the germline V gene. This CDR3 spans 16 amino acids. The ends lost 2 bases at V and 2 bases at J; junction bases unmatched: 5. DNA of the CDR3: TGTGCTAGTGGTTTGAATAGCGGGATGACCTACAATGAGCAGTTCTTC. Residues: CASGLNSGMTYNEQFF.

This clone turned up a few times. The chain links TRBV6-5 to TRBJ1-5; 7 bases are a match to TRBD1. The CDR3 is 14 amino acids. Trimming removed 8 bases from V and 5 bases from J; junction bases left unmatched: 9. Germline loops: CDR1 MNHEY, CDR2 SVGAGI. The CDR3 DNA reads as TGTGCCAGCGGCCCCTCAGGGGGTCATCAGCCCCAGCATTTT. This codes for CASGPSGGHQPQHF.

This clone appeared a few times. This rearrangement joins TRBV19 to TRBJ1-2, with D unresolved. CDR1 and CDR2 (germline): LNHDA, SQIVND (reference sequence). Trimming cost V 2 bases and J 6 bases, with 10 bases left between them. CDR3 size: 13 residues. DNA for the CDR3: TGTGCCAGTAGTATATCCGGGTACGATGGCTACACCTTC. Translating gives CASSISGYDGYTF.